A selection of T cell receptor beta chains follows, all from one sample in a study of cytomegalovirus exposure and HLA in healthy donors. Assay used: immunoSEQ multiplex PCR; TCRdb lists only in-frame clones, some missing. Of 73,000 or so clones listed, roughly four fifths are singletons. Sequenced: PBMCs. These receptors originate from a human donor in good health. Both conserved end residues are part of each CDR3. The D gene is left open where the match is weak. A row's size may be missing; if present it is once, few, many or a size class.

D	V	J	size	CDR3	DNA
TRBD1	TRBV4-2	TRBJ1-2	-	CASSPRTGGGNYGYTF	TGTGCCAGCAGCCCTCGGACAGGAGGAGGTAACTATGGCTACACCTTC
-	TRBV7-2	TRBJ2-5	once	CASSLSRGEVTQYF	TGTGCCAGCAGCTTATCCAGGGGGGAAGTGACCCAGTACTTC
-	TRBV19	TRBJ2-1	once	CASSIKTGEQFF	TGTGCCAGTAGTATAAAGACGGGAGAGCAGTTCTTC
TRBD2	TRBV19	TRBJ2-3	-	CASSTGGGADTQYF	TGTGCCAGTAGTACGGGGGGGGGCGCAGATACGCAGTATTTT
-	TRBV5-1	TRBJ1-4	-	CASSLARSRNEKLFF	TGCGCCAGCAGCTTGGCCAGGTCCCGTAATGAAAAACTGTTTTTT
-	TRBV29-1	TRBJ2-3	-	CSVAGLVADTQYF	TGCAGCGTTGCAGGGTTGGTTGCGGATACGCAGTATTTT
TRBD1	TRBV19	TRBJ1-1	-	CASSIRTGVWTEAFF	TGTGCCAGTAGTATACGAACAGGGGTTTGGACTGAAGCTTTCTTT
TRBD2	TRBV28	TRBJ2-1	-	CASSLRGGDHNEQFF	TGTGCCAGCAGTTTACGCGGGGGGGATCACAATGAGCAGTTCTTC
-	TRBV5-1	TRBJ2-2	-	CASSLSTGGELFF	TGCGCCAGCAGCTTGTCAACCGGCGGGGAGCTGTTTTTT
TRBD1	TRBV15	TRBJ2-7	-	CATQTDRSYEQYF	TGTGCCACCCAAACGGACAGGTCCTACGAGCAGTACTTC
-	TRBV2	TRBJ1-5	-	CASTSTGWDQPQHF	TGTGCCAGCACGAGTACAGGGTGGGATCAGCCCCAGCATTTT
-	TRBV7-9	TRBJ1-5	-	CASSLAGTRDQPQHF	TGTGCCAGCAGCTTAGCCGGGACACGGGATCAGCCCCAGCATTTT
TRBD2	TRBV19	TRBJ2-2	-	CASEAGTRGSGELFF	TGTGCCAGCGAAGCCGGGACTAGGGGGTCCGGGGAGCTGTTTTTT
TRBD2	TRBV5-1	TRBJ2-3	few	CASSLTSGSTDTQYF	TGCGCCAGCAGCTTGACTAGCGGAAGCACAGATACGCAGTATTTT
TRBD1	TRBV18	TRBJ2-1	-	CASSPGQYNEQFF	TGTGCCAGCTCACCGGGACAGTACAATGAGCAGTTCTTC
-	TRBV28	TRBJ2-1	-	CASSPTPRNRNEQFF	TGTGCCAGCAGTCCGACTCCACGAAACCGGAATGAGCAGTTCTTC
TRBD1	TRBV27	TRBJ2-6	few	CASSLGSTGAGANVLTF	TGTGCCAGCAGTTTAGGTTCTACAGGGGCTGGGGCCAACGTCCTGACTTTC
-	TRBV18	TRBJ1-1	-	CASSPRGELEAFF	TGTGCCAGCTCACCACGGGGGGAGCTTGAAGCTTTCTTT
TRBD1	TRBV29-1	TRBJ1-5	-	CSVMVGTGAPYSNQPQHF	TGCAGCGTTATGGTCGGGACAGGGGCCCCTTATAGCAATCAGCCCCAGCATTTT
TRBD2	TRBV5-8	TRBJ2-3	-	CASSLGGGALDTDTQYF	TGTGCCAGCAGCTTGGGCGGGGGGGCTTTGGACACAGATACGCAGTATTTT
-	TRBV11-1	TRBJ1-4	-	CASSSRQDFNEKLFF	TGTGCCAGCAGCTCTAGACAGGACTTTAATGAAAAACTGTTTTTT
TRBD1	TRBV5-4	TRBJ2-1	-	CASSLDRGNEQFF	TGTGCCAGCAGCTTGGACAGGGGCAATGAGCAGTTCTTC
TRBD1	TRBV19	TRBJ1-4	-	CASSIGQGVPSEKLFF	TGTGCCAGTAGTATAGGACAGGGGGTGCCTAGTGAAAAACTGTTTTTT
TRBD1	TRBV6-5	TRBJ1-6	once	CASQDRGGSPLHF	TGTGCCAGCCAAGACAGGGGAGGTTCACCCCTCCACTTT
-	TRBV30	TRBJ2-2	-	CAWSVGGTGELFF	TGTGCCTGGAGTGTGGGGGGCACCGGGGAGCTGTTTTTT
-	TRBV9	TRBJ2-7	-	CASSVIGVGGEQYF	TGTGCCAGCAGCGTTATAGGTGTGGGGGGTGAGCAGTACTTC
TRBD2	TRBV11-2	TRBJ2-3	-	CASSLVAERGPQYF	TGTGCCAGCAGCTTAGTGGCTGAGCGGGGCCCGCAGTATTTT
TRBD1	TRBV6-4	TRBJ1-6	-	CASLGQAPPGSSYNSPLHF	TGTGCCAGTCTTGGACAGGCGCCACCGGGAAGCTCCTATAATTCACCCCTCCACTTT
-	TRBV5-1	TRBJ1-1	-	CASSWDTNSEAFF	TGCGCCAGCAGCTGGGACACGAACTCTGAAGCTTTCTTT
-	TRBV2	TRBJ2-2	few	CASSENYRNTGELFF	TGTGCCAGCAGTGAGAATTACAGGAACACCGGGGAGCTGTTTTTT
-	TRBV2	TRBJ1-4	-	CASSDPGTLLFF	TGTGCCAGCAGTGACCCCGGGACATTACTGTTTTTT
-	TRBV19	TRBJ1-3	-	CASTYSPQGNTIYF	TGTGCCAGTACCTATTCTCCACAGGGAAACACCATATATTTT
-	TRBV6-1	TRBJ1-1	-	CASSDGQPYTEAFF	TGTGCCAGCAGCGACGGACAGCCTTACACTGAAGCTTTCTTT
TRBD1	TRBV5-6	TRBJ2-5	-	CASSLGTGVQETQYF	TGTGCCAGCAGCTTGGGGACAGGGGTACAAGAGACCCAGTACTTC
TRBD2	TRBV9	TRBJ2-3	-	CASSVASGLGSTDTQYF	TGTGCCAGCAGCGTAGCTTCAGGACTAGGGAGCACAGATACGCAGTATTTT
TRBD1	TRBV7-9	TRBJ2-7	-	CASSPAGQGALVYEQYF	TGTGCCAGCAGCCCAGCGGGACAGGGGGCTTTAGTCTACGAGCAGTACTTC
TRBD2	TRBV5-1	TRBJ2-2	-	CASSSLGGGANTGELFF	TGCGCCAGCAGCTCCCTGGGTGGGGGGGCGAACACCGGGGAGCTGTTTTTT
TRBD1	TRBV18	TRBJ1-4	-	CASSDDRGPEKLFF	TGTGCCAGCTCGGACGACAGGGGGCCTGAAAAACTGTTTTTT
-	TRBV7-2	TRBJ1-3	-	CASSLDRGNTIYF	TGTGCCAGCAGCTTAGATCGGGGAAACACCATATATTTT
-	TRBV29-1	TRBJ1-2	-	CSAPVAGAHGYTF	TGCAGCGCCCCAGTTGCGGGGGCGCATGGCTACACCTTC
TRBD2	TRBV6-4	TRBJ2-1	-	CASSDGTSGGSYNEQFF	TGTGCCAGCAGTGACGGGACTAGCGGGGGCTCCTACAATGAGCAGTTCTTC
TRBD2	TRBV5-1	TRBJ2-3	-	CASSLDLAGGTDTQYF	TGCGCCAGCAGCTTGGATCTAGCGGGGGGCACAGATACGCAGTATTTT
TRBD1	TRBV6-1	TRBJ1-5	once	CASSPTGGLDQPQHF	TGTGCCAGCAGTCCAACAGGGGGACTCGATCAGCCCCAGCATTTT
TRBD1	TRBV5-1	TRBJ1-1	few	CASSLGQGGWSTEAFF	TGCGCCAGCAGCTTGGGACAGGGAGGTTGGAGTACTGAAGCTTTCTTT
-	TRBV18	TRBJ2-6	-	CASSLELLSGANVLTF	TGTGCCAGCTCTTTGGAGCTTCTCTCTGGGGCCAACGTCCTGACTTTC
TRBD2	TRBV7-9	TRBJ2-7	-	CASSTLAGRSEQYF	TGTGCCAGCAGTACCCTAGCGGGGAGGAGCGAGCAGTACTTC
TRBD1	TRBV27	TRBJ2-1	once	CASSSWGQGQRSSYNEQFF	TGTGCCAGCAGTTCCTGGGGACAGGGCCAGCGGAGCTCCTACAATGAGCAGTTCTTC
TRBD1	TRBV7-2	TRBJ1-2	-	CASSGGGTNQDYGYTF	TGTGCCAGCAGCGGAGGGGGCACGAACCAGGATTATGGCTACACCTTC